What follows are 18 T cell receptor beta chains derived from one specimen sequenced in a study of T cells in Graves' hyperthyroidism and ophthalmopathy. It was RNA transcripts that yielded the amplified TCR beta CDR3 regions. The study used the HTBI primer set for a first-round RT-PCR of the TCR CDR3. MiXCR, applied by TCRdb to the multiplex PCR reads, yields one record per CDR3 protein. The table includes a few hundred thousand distinct CDR3 sequences, approximately 20% detected once. The sample consisted of blood. The receptors derive from a man aged 35-49 years with Graves' hyperthyroidism.

This clonotype was seen ten or more times. The chain recombines TRBV12-3 or TRBV12-4 with TRBJ1-2; weak D call: TRBD1 (5 bases). The CDR3 sequence is 15 residues long. The V end lost 5 bases, the J end lost 1 base, and 14 bases lay between the germline ends. Here the CDR3 reads CASSPTTQVNYGYTF. The CDR3 DNA is TGTGCCAGCAGTCCAACCACACAGGTTAACTATGGCTACACCTTC.

The rearrangement joins TRBV7-9 to TRBJ2-7; 10 nucleotides align to TRBD2. CDR3 length: 13 residues. V trimming: 8 bases; J trimming: 1 base; junction bases outside the gene matches: 2. The V gene's germline CDR1 is SEHNR and CDR2 FQNEAQ (reference sequence). The CDR3 DNA reads TGTGCCAGCGCTAGCGGGGGATCCTACGAGCAGTACTTC. The encoded protein is CASASGGSYEQYF.

This clonotype was found a few times. The DNA of the CDR3 is TGCGCCAGCAGCCAAGATCCAGAGCGGGGGGGCTACAATGAGCAGTTCTTC. This encodes CASSQDPERGGYNEQFF. V usage is TRBV4-3 and J usage is TRBJ2-1; 10 bases line up with TRBD2. This CDR3 has 17 amino acids. V lost 0 bases, J lost 3 bases, and 5 bases stayed unmatched. Per the germline V gene, CDR1 is LGHNA and CDR2 is YSLEER.

In this sample, this clonotype turned up a few times. CDR3 residues: CATSRDISGEETQYF. The DNA for the CDR3 is TGTGCCACCAGCAGAGATATTAGCGGGGAAGAGACCCAGTACTTC. The chain is built from TRBV15 and TRBJ2-5; 8 bases line up with TRBD2. Germline CDR1 LNHNV, CDR2 YYDKDF (reference sequence). Trimming at V came to 0 bases and at J to 3 bases, leaving 3 bases not matched to a gene. The CDR3 runs 15 residues.

This clonotype occurred a few times. The CDR3 here is CASSWGADTEAFF. CDR3 in DNA: TGTGCCAGCAGCTGGGGGGCGGACACTGAAGCTTTCTTT. V is TRBV6-2 or TRBV6-3 and J is TRBJ1-1, with a possible D match to TRBD1 (6 bases). Per the germline V gene, CDR1 is MNHEY and CDR2 is SVGEGT. Trimming took off 6 bases at V and 3 bases at J, with 11 bases between the two ends. CDR3 length: 13 amino acids.

This clonotype was recorded many times. The chain joins TRBV9 to TRBJ1-1; D uncertain. Germline V gene sequence: CDR1 SGDLS, CDR2 YYNGEE. The CDR3 is 13 residues long. V lost 4 bases and J 1 base, leaving 8 bases between the germline ends. Here the CDR3 reads CASSSAANTEAFF. The CDR3 region has the DNA TGTGCCAGCAGCTCTGCGGCGAACACTGAAGCTTTCTTT.

This clonotype was seen many times. The chain is built from TRBV6-1 and TRBJ2-7; D is perhaps TRBD1 (6 bases). The CDR3 has 12 amino acids. Germline-derived CDR1 and CDR2 are MNHNS and SASEGT. V was clipped by 6 bases and J by 3 bases, with 9 bases between them. Here the CDR3 reads CASRSDSYEQYF. The CDR3 bases are TGTGCCAGCAGATCGGACAGCTACGAGCAGTACTTC.

V and J are TRBV7-9 and TRBJ1-4; 7 bases map to TRBD1. Germline CDR1 SEHNR, CDR2 FQNEAQ (reference sequence). Losses at the gene ends were 4 bases for V and 8 bases for J; bases not matched to a gene: 16. The CDR3 sequence is 17 residues long. The CDR3 DNA is TGTGCCAGCAGCTATACCTCCTTCCCCGGGACAGCGGAAAAACTGTTTTTT. Translating gives CASSYTSFPGTAEKLFF.

This chain connects TRBV24-1 to TRBJ1-2; D is possibly TRBD1 (5 bases). CDR1 is KGHDR, CDR2 SFDVKD, per germline. This CDR3 comprises 15 residues. Trimming stripped 1 base from V and 3 bases from J, with 11 bases between. The CDR3 loop is CATSDFDRGYYGYTF. The CDR3 coding sequence is TGTGCCACCAGTGATTTTGATCGGGGCTACTATGGCTACACCTTC.

This clonotype has only a few counts. This sequence joins TRBV28 and TRBJ1-3; no clear D. The germline V gene encodes CDR1 MDHEN and CDR2 SYDVKM. This CDR3 is 13 amino acids long. The V end lost 6 bases, the J end lost 0 bases, and 6 bases lay between the germline ends. The DNA of the CDR3 is TGTGCCAGCAGGCTGAACTCTGGAAACACCATATATTTT. Translating it yields CASRLNSGNTIYF.

A note on this clonotype: An end of the junction differs from the germline gene, which may be a read error. CDR3 amino acids: CAGREAGGYNEQFF. The CDR3 bases are TGTGCCGGCAGGGAAGCGGGGGGATACAATGAGCAGTTCTTC. The chain is built from TRBV6-2 or TRBV6-3 and TRBJ2-1; TRBD2 aligns across 9 bases. Germline V CDR1 and CDR2: MNHEY, SVGEGT. The CDR3 runs 14 residues.

The chain combines TRBV2 with TRBJ1-2; perhaps TRBD1 as D (6 bases). This CDR3 is built from 13 residues. The V gene lost 8 bases and the J gene lost 3 bases, with 13 bases spanning the gap. Germline V gene lookup returns CDR1 SNHLY and CDR2 FYNNEI. The CDR3 loop is CASRDTADYGYTF. The CDR3 nucleotides are TGTGCCAGCCGGGACACTGCTGACTATGGCTACACCTTC.

In this sample, this clonotype turned up many times. This sequence joins TRBV27 and TRBJ2-7, with unresolved D. With 0 bases removed from V and 2 bases from J, the gap between germline ends came to 8 bases. This CDR3 is built from 14 residues. The germline V gene encodes CDR1 MNHEY and CDR2 SMNVEV (reference sequence). CDR3 amino acids: CASSLSARAYEQYF. CDR3 nucleotide sequence: TGTGCCAGCAGTTTATCGGCAAGGGCCTACGAGCAGTACTTC.

This clonotype was recorded a few times. The chain carries TRBV10-2 and TRBJ1-3, with TRBD1 matching over 9 bases. Germline CDR1 and CDR2: WSHSY and SAAADI. V trimming: 6 bases; J trimming: 0 bases; junction bases outside the gene matches: 3. The CDR3 runs to 15 residues. This CDR3 is CASSGTGFSGNTIYF. DNA for the CDR3: TGCGCCAGCAGCGGGACAGGGTTCTCTGGAAACACCATATATTTT.

The chain combines TRBV6-2 or TRBV6-3 with TRBJ2-4, with D unresolved. Between the trimmed V and J ends, which lost 4 bases and 9 bases, there was a span of 10 bases. Germline CDR1 reads MNHEY; CDR2 reads SVGEGT. The CDR3 extends over 12 amino acids. The CDR3 sequence is CASSFLMGIQYF. The DNA of the CDR3 is TGTGCCAGCAGTTTCTTGATGGGCATTCAGTACTTC.

This clonotype was recorded many times. The chain has TRBV30 and TRBJ1-1; maybe TRBD1 (5 bases). This CDR3 spans 14 amino acids. V lost 3 bases and J 0 bases, leaving 11 bases between the germline ends. CDR1 GTSNPN and CDR2 SVGIG come from the germline V gene (reference sequence). Here the CDR3 reads CAWSPGRMNTEAFF. The DNA of the CDR3 is TGTGCCTGGAGCCCAGGGCGGATGAACACTGAAGCTTTCTTT.

The table lists this clonotype with a few counts. V gene TRBV12-3 or TRBV12-4 combines with J gene TRBJ2-3; TRBD1 aligns across 7 bases. This CDR3 comprises 12 residues. Trimming took 6 bases from V and 13 from J; bases not matched to a gene: 10. This chain's CDR3 is CASRPLTGLEYF. The DNA of the CDR3 is TGTGCCAGCAGGCCGTTGACAGGGTTGGAGTATTTT.

At least ten counts were recorded for this clonotype. CDR3 sequence: CASSFRGSAEAFF. The CDR3 coding sequence is TGTGCCAGCAGCTTCAGGGGCTCAGCTGAAGCTTTCTTT. The rearrangement links TRBV11-2 to TRBJ1-1; tentative D call: TRBD1 (6 bases). The V gene's germline CDR1 is SGHAT and CDR2 FQNNGV. V shed 3 bases and J shed 6 bases, with 11 bases lying between them. The CDR3 consists of 13 residues. The full variable domain, with the rest looked up from reference TRBV11-2 and TRBJ1-1, is EAGVAQSPRYKIIEKRQSVAFWCNPISGHATLYWYQQILGQGPKLLIQFQNNGVVDDSQLPKDRFSAERLKGVDSTLKIQPAKLEDSAVYLCASSFRGSAEAFFGQGTRLTVV.